Below, 9 T cell receptor beta chains from the same sample are listed, as sequenced in a study of cytomegalovirus exposure and HLA in healthy donors (dated by TCRdb to 2017 to 2019). Library construction relied on the immunoSEQ multiplex PCR assay. The multiplex PCR relied on a mix of 60 forward primers for TCR Vbeta segments and 13 reverse primers for TCR Jbeta segments. What TCRdb holds here is the immuneACCESS table cut down to in-frame rearrangements. Part of the clones is not present; checked against another copy, under half of the missing clones reflect an unresolved V gene, and the others are unexplained. This sample gives 200,000 to 250,000 clones in total; under 90% of them show up just once. The ten largest clones represent 1.3% of the sample. Specimen: PBMCs. These receptors all come from a human donor in good health.

The rearrangement uses TRBV7-2 and TRBJ2-7; D perhaps matches TRBD2 (6 bases). This CDR3 spans 14 amino acids. V lost 5 bases, J lost 3 bases, and 14 bases lay in between. The germline CDR1 and CDR2 sequences are SGHTA and FQGNSA. The CDR3 DNA is TGTGCCAGCAGCAATAGCGGAGCTTACTACGAGCAGTACTTC. Protein product: CASSNSGAYYEQYF.

The chain carries TRBV7-3 and TRBJ2-1, with 16 bases lining up with TRBD2. The germline gives CDR1 SGHTA, CDR2 FQGTGA. The CDR3 has 15 amino acids. Trimming removed 5 bases from V and 9 bases from J; junction bases left unmatched: 4. The CDR3 is CASSPGTSGRVEQFF. The CDR3, as DNA: TGTGCCAGCAGCCCCGGGACTAGCGGGAGGGTTGAGCAGTTCTTC.

The chain recombines TRBV27 with TRBJ2-5; 9 bases agree with TRBD1. CDR3 length equals 14 residues. Looked up from germline, CDR1 is MNHEY and CDR2 is SMNVEV (reference sequence). Germline trimming cut 4 bases from V and 3 bases from J; bases unmatched to any gene: 3. As DNA, the CDR3 is TGTGCCAGCAGTTACGGACAGGGGAAAGAGACCCAGTACTTC. Protein sequence: CASSYGQGKETQYF.

Concerning this clone: Other nucleotide sequences from this sample produce the same CDR3. V gene TRBV28 combines with J gene TRBJ2-6; D is perhaps TRBD2 (6 bases). V was clipped by 3 bases and J by 1 base, with 7 bases between them. The germline V gene has CDR1 MDHEN and CDR2 SYDVKM. This CDR3 has 15 amino acids. The chain's CDR3 is CASSLGGSGANVLTF. CDR3 nucleotides: TGTGCCAGCAGTTTGGGGGGTTCTGGGGCCAACGTCCTGACTTTC.

The V and J genes are TRBV29-1 and TRBJ2-2; TRBD2 agrees at 8 bases. Germline V CDR1 and CDR2: SQVTM, ANQGSEA. The CDR3 covers 15 residues. J lost 8 bases, V lost 7 bases, and 15 bases had no gene match. The CDR3 sequence is CSAEGLAGHPGELFF. The CDR3 DNA is TGCAGCGCTGAGGGGCTAGCGGGCCATCCAGGGGAGCTGTTTTTT.

The DNA for the CDR3 is TGTGCCAGCAGTTTGTCCGCTAGCGGGAGTTTTCAAGAGACCCAGTACTTC. It codes for CASSLSASGSFQETQYF. The rearrangement joins TRBV28 to TRBJ2-5; 10 bases line up with TRBD2. CDR1 and CDR2 (germline): MDHEN, SYDVKM. The CDR3 is 17 amino acids. V shed 3 bases and J 2 bases; nucleotides not matched to a gene: 9. The complete variable domain, with remaining parts taken from reference TRBV28 and TRBJ2-5, reads DVKVTQSSRYLVKRTGEKVFLECVQDMDHENMFWYRQDPGLGLRLIYFSYDVKMKEKGDIPEGYSVSREKKERFSLILESASTNQTSMYLCASSLSASGSFQETQYFGPGTRLLVL.

The chain is built from TRBV28 and TRBJ1-1; D perhaps matches TRBD1 (6 bases). Trimming took off 2 bases at V and 3 bases at J, with 10 bases between the two ends. Germline CDR1 and CDR2: MDHEN and SYDVKM. The CDR3 is 14 amino acids. The CDR3 here is CASSLGGGYTEAFF. CDR3 DNA sequence: TGTGCCAGCAGTTTAGGCGGGGGCTACACTGAAGCTTTCTTT. Filled out from reference TRBV28 and TRBJ1-1, the complete variable domain reads DVKVTQSSRYLVKRTGEKVFLECVQDMDHENMFWYRQDPGLGLRLIYFSYDVKMKEKGDIPEGYSVSREKKERFSLILESASTNQTSMYLCASSLGGGYTEAFFGQGTRLTVV.

J is TRBJ2-7 and V is TRBV5-1; D gene ambiguous. The V gene lost 3 bases and the J gene lost 3 bases, with 10 bases spanning the gap. Germline values: CDR1 SGHRS, CDR2 YFSETQ. The CDR3 consists of 13 residues. This CDR3 reads CASSYETHYEQYF. The DNA of the CDR3 is TGCGCCAGCAGCTATGAGACACACTACGAGCAGTACTTC.

The J gene is TRBJ2-2, the V gene TRBV14; 9 bases are a match to TRBD1. The CDR3 has 14 amino acids. Germline V gene lookup returns CDR1 SGHDN and CDR2 FVKESK. The trim removed 2 bases at V and 6 bases at J, leaving 1 base unmatched. The chain's CDR3 is CASSQRQGAGELFF. CDR3 bases: TGTGCCAGCAGCCAACGACAGGGGGCCGGGGAGCTGTTTTTT.